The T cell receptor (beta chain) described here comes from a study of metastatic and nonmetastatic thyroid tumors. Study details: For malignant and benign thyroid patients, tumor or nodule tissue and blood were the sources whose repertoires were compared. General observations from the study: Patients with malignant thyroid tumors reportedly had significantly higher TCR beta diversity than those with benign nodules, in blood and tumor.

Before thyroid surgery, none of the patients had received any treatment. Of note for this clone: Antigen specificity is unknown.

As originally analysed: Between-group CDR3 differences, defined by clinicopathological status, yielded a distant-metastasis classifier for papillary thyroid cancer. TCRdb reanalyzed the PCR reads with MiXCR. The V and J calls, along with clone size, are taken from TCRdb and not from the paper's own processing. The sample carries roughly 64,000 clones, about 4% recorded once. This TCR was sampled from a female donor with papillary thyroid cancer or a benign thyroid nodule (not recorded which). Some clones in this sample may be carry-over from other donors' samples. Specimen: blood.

CDR3 bases: TGCAGTGCTGGAGGGCGAACAGATACGCAGTATTTT. This encodes CSAGGRTDTQYF. V usage is TRBV20-1 and J usage is TRBJ2-3; D might be TRBD2 (6 bases). The CDR3 is made up of 12 amino acids. Germline V lookup: CDR1 DFQATT, CDR2 SNEGSKA (reference sequence). Trimming shortened V by 5 bases and J by 3 bases, and 9 bases separated the two germline ends.